This entry lists 3 T cell receptor beta chains sequenced from one sample in a study of OX40 agonist ivuxolimab in advanced cancers. Libraries were prepared by immunoSEQ multiplex PCR; TCRdb keeps only in-frame clonotypes and omits some of them. The data contain roughly 80,000 clones, more than 70% of them singletons. The sequenced sample was CD4+ or CD8+ T cells sorted from blood, obtained in a trial of the OX40 agonist ivuxolimab. The origin of the receptors is an adult with an advanced solid tumor such as melanoma, head and neck, liver or kidney cancer.

The V gene is TRBV15, the J gene TRBJ2-3; possibly TRBD2 for D (5 bases). V was clipped by 1 base and J by 0 bases, with 11 bases between them. The CDR3 length is 16 residues. Germline V gene data show CDR1 as LNHNV and CDR2 as YYDKDF (reference sequence). CDR3 DNA sequence: TGTGCCACCAGCAGAGTCGCGGGCCTCAGCACAGATACGCAGTATTTT. Protein product: CATSRVAGLSTDTQYF.

This clone was found a few times. This chain joins TRBV6-1 and TRBJ2-4, with 7 bases fitting TRBD2. Germline values: CDR1 MNHNS, CDR2 SASEGT. The CDR3 extends over 15 amino acids. J gave up 3 bases and V 7 bases, and 9 bases lay outside the gene matches. CDR3 amino acids: CASMGLQRGKNIQYF. In DNA form, the CDR3 reads TGTGCCAGCATGGGTTTACAGCGGGGCAAAAACATTCAGTACTTC.

This chain uses TRBV7-6 with TRBJ2-1; D remains unclear. Trimming stripped 1 base from V and 9 bases from J, with 7 bases between. The germline V gene encodes CDR1 SGHVS and CDR2 FNYEAQ. CDR3 length: 12 residues. The DNA for the CDR3 is TGTGCCAGCAGCTTAGGACCGCTTGAGCAGTTCTTC. This codes for CASSLGPLEQFF. Supplemented by reference TRBV7-6 and TRBJ2-1, the full variable domain reads GAGVSQSPRYKVTKRGQDVALRCDPISGHVSLYWYRQALGQGPEFLTYFNYEAQQDKSGLPNDRFSAERPEGSISTLTIQRTEQRDSAMYRCASSLGPLEQFFGPGTRLTVL.